This T cell receptor beta chain stems from a study of response to subunit inactivated influenza vaccine. TCRdb called the RT-PCR reads again in MiXCR, with one record for every CDR3 protein. This table holds roughly 650,000 distinct CDR3 sequences, less than 15% found once. This clonotype has more than one count but fewer than ten. Its antigen is not identified. Study-wide results and caveats: Few additional T cells are recruited per seasonal influenza vaccination, authors suggested.

The germline V gene has CDR1 DFQATT and CDR2 SNEGSKA (reference sequence). The CDR3 is 13 amino acids. Trimming pared 7 bases from V and 6 bases from J, leaving 15 bases between. This clonotype was obtained from a man aged 50-59 years who received an inactivated influenza vaccine. Here the sequenced sample was PBMCs from blood, taken less than 15 days before vaccination. V and J are TRBV20-1 and TRBJ1-4; D is uncertain. CDR3 nucleotides: TGCAGTGGACGGAGGAATACAGATGAAAAACTGTTTTTT. Encoded protein: CSGRRNTDEKLFF.